The following is a T cell receptor beta chain sequence with its context. Its target is unknown. Within the sample, other DNA sequences also encode this same CDR3. The data were taken from a study of OX40 agonist ivuxolimab in advanced cancers. Study-level information: Ivuxolimab, an antibody that agonizes OX40 (CD134), was administered to the patients. The dose-escalation cohort had hepatocellular carcinoma, melanoma, renal cell or head and neck cancer.

General study points: Researchers report that CD8+ T cells had, on average, more expanded clones than CD4+.

The CDR3 length is 15 residues. Looked up from germline, CDR1 is MDHEN and CDR2 is SYDVKM. The V gene end was trimmed by 6 bases and the J gene end by 3 bases; junction bases not matched to a gene: 9. Sequenced by immunoSEQ multiplex PCR; TCRdb stores in-frame clones only, minus some. The sample contains 120,000 or so clones, 93% of which appear only once. The sample here was CD4+ or CD8+ T cells sorted from blood, taken in a trial of the OX40 agonist ivuxolimab. V and J are TRBV28 and TRBJ2-3, with 7 nucleotides matching TRBD2. The receptor's source is an adult with an advanced solid tumor such as melanoma, head and neck, liver or kidney cancer. The CDR3 DNA reads as TGTGCCAGCAGCTCCCCCGGCGGGAGAACAGATACGCAGTATTTT. It specifies CASSSPGGRTDTQYF. The full variable domain, in which reference TRBV28 and TRBJ2-3 provide the parts outside the CDR3, is DVKVTQSSRYLVKRTGEKVFLECVQDMDHENMFWYRQDPGLGLRLIYFSYDVKMKEKGDIPEGYSVSREKKERFSLILESASTNQTSMYLCASSSPGGRTDTQYFGPGTRLTVL.